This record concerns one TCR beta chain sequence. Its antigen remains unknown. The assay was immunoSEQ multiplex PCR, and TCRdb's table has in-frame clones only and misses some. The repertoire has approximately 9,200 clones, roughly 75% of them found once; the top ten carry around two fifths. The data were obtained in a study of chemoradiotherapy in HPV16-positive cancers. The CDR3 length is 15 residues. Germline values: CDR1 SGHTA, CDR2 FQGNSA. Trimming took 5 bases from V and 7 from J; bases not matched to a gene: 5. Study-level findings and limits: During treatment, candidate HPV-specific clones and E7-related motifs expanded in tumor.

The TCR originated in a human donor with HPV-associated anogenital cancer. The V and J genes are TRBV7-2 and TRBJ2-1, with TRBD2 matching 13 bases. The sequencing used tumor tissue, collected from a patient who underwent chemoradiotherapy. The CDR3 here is CASSNGLAGANEQFF. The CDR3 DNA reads TGTGCCAGCAGCAACGGACTAGCGGGAGCTAATGAGCAGTTCTTC.